This T cell receptor (beta chain) originates from a study of T cell repertoires in cytomegalovirus infection. About the study: From public TCR beta signatures came an indication of both CMV infection and matching HLA type.

This clonotype was counted many times. The target antigen is unknown. Study-level points and caveats: In two of eight donors, the top clonotype was HLA-C-restricted CMV-specific.

TCRdb reanalysed the reads using MiXCR and keeps one entry per CDR3 protein. The table includes hundreds of thousands of distinct CDR3 sequences, about a sixth detected once. The TCR comes from a human donor in good health (CMV status not recorded). Some clones in this sample may be carry-over from other donors' samples. The sample taken for sequencing was PBMCs.

In nucleotides, the CDR3 is TGTGCCAGCAGCTCACAGGGCGTTCCCCTCGCCTACGAGCAGTACTTC. This codes for CASSSQGVPLAYEQYF. The rearrangement links TRBV7-2 to TRBJ2-7; D may be TRBD1 (6 bases). V was trimmed by 4 bases and J by 2 bases, leaving 18 bases between them. The V gene's germline CDR1 is SGHTA and CDR2 FQGNSA. This CDR3 is 16 amino acids long.